One T cell receptor beta chain is described in this entry. With a constant-region primer, TCR beta cDNA was made from around 530 ng of total RNA. What produced the TCR beta libraries was three nested multiplex PCR rounds using slightly modified ARM-PCR. TRBV1-TRBV30 forward primers paired with a C-beta reverse primer drove the first two PCR rounds, about 10 cycles each. TCRdb re-analysed the multiplex PCR reads in MiXCR, keeping a single row per CDR3 protein. The sample holds tens of thousands of distinct CDR3 sequences, roughly 71% seen once. These data belong to a study of tumor-infiltrating lymphocytes in primary liver carcinoma. About the study: These were node-negative, non-metastatic T1-T3 tumors of about 4 to 11 cm.

CDR3 length equals 13 residues. CDR1 is MNHNY, CDR2 SVGAGI, per germline (reference sequence). V was trimmed by 10 bases and J by 4 bases, leaving 14 bases between them. Co-extracted RNA and DNA came from roughly 20-30 mg of unsorted bulk tissue. Input material: tumor-adjacent normal liver tissue. The receptor's source is a man between 35 and 55 years old with primary liver carcinoma and hepatitis B virus infection. J is TRBJ2-1 and V is TRBV6-6; D is undetermined. This chain's CDR3 is CANNLGLYNEQFF. The CDR3 DNA follows: TGTGCCAACAATTTGGGCCTGTACAATGAGCAGTTCTTC.